The rows below give T cell receptor beta chains drawn from one sample of a study of cytomegalovirus exposure and HLA in healthy donors. Assay: immunoSEQ multiplex PCR; the TCRdb copy retains only in-frame clones and omits some. The sample consists of some 170,000 clones, approximately 89% of them appearing once. Specimen: PBMCs. The origin of the receptors is a man aged 18 to 29 in good health and CMV-seropositive. CDR3s include the opening cysteine and the closing phenylalanine or tryptophan. Fields, in order: D gene, J gene, clone size, V gene, CDR3 protein, CDR3 DNA. D genes are given only for firm matches. Size is stated for part of the rows, as once, few or many counts, or as a class when the clone is expanded.

>-|TRBJ1-1|-|TRBV5-1
CASSLTPWEGDTEAFF
TGCGCCAGCAGCTTGACCCCTTGGGAGGGAGACACTGAAGCTTTCTTT
>TRBD2|TRBJ2-7|-|TRBV6-5
CASSESGRPYEQYF
TGTGCCAGCAGCGAAAGCGGGAGACCCTACGAGCAGTACTTC
>-|TRBJ2-1|-|TRBV18
CASSPSDYFGQYEQFF
TGTGCCAGCTCACCTTCGGACTATTTTGGTCAGTATGAGCAGTTCTTC
>-|TRBJ2-7|-|TRBV2
CASSDRPGYEQYF
TGTGCCAGCAGTGACCGTCCCGGCTACGAGCAGTACTTC
>-|TRBJ2-1|once|TRBV2
CASSVTQAAYNEQFF
TGTGCCAGCAGTGTAACCCAAGCCGCCTACAATGAGCAGTTCTTC
>-|TRBJ2-7|-|TRBV10-1
CASPRGSGLYEQYF
TGCGCCAGCCCAAGGGGGAGTGGGCTCTACGAGCAGTACTTC
>-|TRBJ1-2|-|TRBV4-2
CASSQEITGTTDGYTF
TGTGCCAGCAGCCAAGAAATCACCGGGACTACGGATGGCTACACCTTC
>TRBD2|TRBJ2-3|-|TRBV5-1
CASSWAGTSGADTQYF
TGCGCCAGCAGCTGGGCCGGGACTAGCGGTGCAGATACGCAGTATTTT
>-|TRBJ2-1|few|TRBV6-8
CAGPGQGTYNEQFF
TGTGCCGGACCCGGGCAGGGAACCTACAATGAGCAGTTCTTC
>TRBD2|TRBJ2-1|-|TRBV7-2
CASSPPERGGSYNEQFF
TGTGCCAGCAGCCCCCCCGAGCGGGGGGGCTCCTACAATGAGCAGTTCTTC
>-|TRBJ1-5|-|TRBV2
CASSSRGYQPQHF
TGTGCCAGCAGTTCAAGGGGGTACCAGCCCCAGCATTTT
>-|TRBJ1-1|-|TRBV19
CASSISEPTNTEAFF
TGTGCCAGTAGTATCTCGGAGCCCACGAACACTGAAGCTTTCTTT
>TRBD1|TRBJ1-3|-|TRBV5-5
CASSFGQGNGNTIYF
TGTGCCAGCAGCTTCGGACAGGGCAATGGAAACACCATATATTTT
>-|TRBJ2-7|-|TRBV7-2
CASSLRRGEQYF
TGTGCCAGCAGCTTACGTCGGGGCGAGCAGTACTTC
>-|TRBJ2-7|once|TRBV7-8
CASSFRTANYEQYF
TGTGCCAGCAGCTTCCGGACAGCTAACTACGAGCAGTACTTC
>-|TRBJ2-1|-|TRBV28
CASTAQGYNEQFF
TGTGCCAGCACGGCACAGGGCTACAATGAGCAGTTCTTC
>TRBD2|TRBJ2-3|-|TRBV10-3
CAISAGTSGDTDTQYF
TGTGCCATCAGTGCGGGGACTAGCGGGGACACAGATACGCAGTATTTT
>-|TRBJ1-1|-|TRBV4-1
CASSHRDMNTEAFF
TGCGCCAGCAGCCACAGGGATATGAACACTGAAGCTTTCTTT
>TRBD2|TRBJ2-1|-|TRBV10-2
CASGGTSGGDEQFF
TGCGCCAGCGGGGGGACTTCCGGGGGGGATGAGCAGTTCTTC
>-|TRBJ2-1|-|TRBV5-1
CASSLGQEEYNEQFF
TGCGCCAGCAGCTTAGGGCAGGAGGAGTACAATGAGCAGTTCTTC
>TRBD1|TRBJ1-6|few|TRBV19
CASSPIGTGGSPLHF
TGTGCCAGTAGTCCCATAGGGACAGGGGGCTCACCCCTCCACTTT
>-|TRBJ1-5|-|TRBV19
CARASNQPQHF
TGTGCCAGAGCTAGCAATCAGCCCCAGCATTTT
>TRBD1|TRBJ2-2|-|TRBV19
CASRYRDREYTGELFF
TGTGCCAGCCGTTACCGGGACAGGGAATACACCGGGGAGCTGTTTTTT
>-|TRBJ2-7|-|TRBV7-2
CASSRHPTTGYEQYF
TGTGCCAGCAGCCGCCACCCAACGACAGGATACGAGCAGTACTTC
>-|TRBJ1-1|-|TRBV7-3
CASSLSVGTEAFF
TGTGCCAGCAGCTTATCCGTCGGCACTGAAGCTTTCTTT
>TRBD1|TRBJ1-6|-|TRBV5-6
CASSLGQGFHNSPLHF
TGTGCCAGCAGCTTAGGACAGGGGTTCCATAATTCACCCCTCCACTTT
>TRBD2|TRBJ2-3|-|TRBV28
CASSPKTSRDTQYF
TGTGCCAGCAGTCCCAAGACTAGCAGAGATACGCAGTATTTT
>TRBD2|TRBJ2-7|once|TRBV7-7
CASSSLLAGDQAEQYF
TGTGCTAGCAGTTCTCTTTTAGCGGGAGACCAGGCCGAGCAGTACTTC
>-|TRBJ2-3|-|TRBV9
CASSVGGIRTDTQYF
TGTGCCAGCAGCGTAGGCGGGATACGGACAGATACGCAGTATTTT
>TRBD2|TRBJ2-7|-|TRBV7-2
CASSPVGTSGRAYEQYF
TGTGCCAGCAGCCCCGTCGGGACTAGCGGGAGGGCCTACGAGCAGTACTTC
>TRBD2|TRBJ2-7|-|TRBV4-3
CASSQGLAGLYEQYF
TGCGCCAGCAGCCAAGGACTAGCGGGGCTCTACGAGCAGTACTTC
>-|TRBJ2-2|-|TRBV4-1
CASSPFFNTGELFF
TGCGCCAGCAGCCCCTTCTTTAACACCGGGGAGCTGTTTTTT
>TRBD2|TRBJ2-7|few|TRBV18
CASSTKREDLHEQYF
TGTGCCAGCTCAACGAAGCGGGAGGACCTTCACGAGCAGTACTTC
>TRBD2|TRBJ2-7|-|TRBV10-3
CAISESGGGAYEQYF
TGTGCCATCAGTGAGTCGGGCGGGGGGGCCTACGAGCAGTACTTC
>TRBD1|TRBJ2-3|-|TRBV11-2
CASRPGTALTDTQYF
TGTGCCAGCAGGCCCGGGACAGCACTCACAGATACGCAGTATTTT
>-|TRBJ1-5|-|TRBV4-2
CASSQYTGSNQPQHF
TGTGCCAGCAGCCAATATACGGGAAGCAATCAGCCCCAGCATTTT